This T cell receptor beta chain derives from a study of blood T cell repertoires in COVID-19. Study-wide context: PBMCs, B-cell-depleted T cells, or T cells were the source of the cDNA or gDNA that made up the material.

The table came from immunoSEQ multiplex PCR; TCRdb's copy has only in-frame clones and leaves some out. The sample has about 78,000 clones, around 90% seen once. Trimming removed 0 bases from V and 1 base from J; junction bases left unmatched: 3. The CDR3 has 16 amino acids. In germline, CDR1 is SGHRS, CDR2 YFSETQ. The specimen was peripheral blood. This chain connects TRBV5-1 to TRBJ1-1; the match to TRBD1 covers 10 bases. The receptor was isolated from a woman of 80 years or more with acute or convalescent COVID-19. CDR3 in DNA: TGCGCCAGCAGCTTGGGACAGGGGGCGCCGAACACTGAAGCTTTCTTT. Translation: CASSLGQGAPNTEAFF.